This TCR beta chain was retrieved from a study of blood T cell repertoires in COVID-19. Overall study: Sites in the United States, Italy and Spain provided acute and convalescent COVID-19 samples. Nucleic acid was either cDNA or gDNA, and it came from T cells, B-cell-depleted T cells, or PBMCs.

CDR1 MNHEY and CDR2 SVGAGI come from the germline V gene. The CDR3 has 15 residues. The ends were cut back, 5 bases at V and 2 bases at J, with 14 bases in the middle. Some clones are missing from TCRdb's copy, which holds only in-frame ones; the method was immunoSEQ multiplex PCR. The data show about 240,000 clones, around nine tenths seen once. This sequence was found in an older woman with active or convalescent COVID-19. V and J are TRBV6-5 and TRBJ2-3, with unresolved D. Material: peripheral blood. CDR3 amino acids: CASSRLARNTDTQYF. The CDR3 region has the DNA TGTGCCAGCAGTCGCCTTGCGCGGAACACAGATACGCAGTATTTT.